The next 23 T cell receptor beta chains were all read from a single sample in a study of cytotoxic CD8 clonotypes in ibrutinib-treated CLL. TCRdb's table, derived via immunoSEQ multiplex PCR, lists solely in-frame clones and lacks some. The data hold some 70,000 clones, with more than 60% observed a single time. The sample in question was PBMCs, obtained after 12 months of ibrutinib treatment. Receptors were obtained from a human donor with chronic lymphocytic leukemia.

This clone has only a few counts. V usage is TRBV29-1 and J usage is TRBJ1-2, with no clear D. CDR1 and CDR2 from the germline V gene are SQVTM and ANQGSEA. This CDR3 has 12 residues. The V end lost 1 base, the J end lost 4 bases, and 7 bases lay between the germline ends. The CDR3 region is CSVEVRGYGYTF. In DNA, the CDR3 is TGCAGCGTTGAAGTTCGGGGCTATGGCTACACCTTC. Full variable domain (rest looked up from reference TRBV29-1 and TRBJ1-2): SAVISQKPSRDICQRGTSLTIQCQVDSQVTMMFWYRQQPGQSLTLIATANQGSEATYESGFVIDKFPISRPNLTFSTLTVSNMSPEDSSIYLCSVEVRGYGYTFGSGTRLTVV.

This clone was seen only a few times. The chain recombines TRBV10-3 with TRBJ1-6, with a tentative D call TRBD1 (5 bases). This CDR3 has 16 amino acids. Trimming took 0 bases from V and 8 from J, leaving 14 bases between them. CDR1 and CDR2 from the germline V gene are ENHRY and SYGVKD. In DNA, the CDR3 is TGTGCCATCAGTGAGTCCGGGGGAGACGTGGATTCACCCCTCCACTTT. Its translation: CAISESGGDVDSPLHF.

V is TRBV28 and J is TRBJ2-7; D gene ambiguous. This CDR3 spans 14 amino acids. Per the germline V gene, CDR1 is MDHEN and CDR2 is SYDVKM. V lost 2 bases and J 7 bases, leaving 15 bases between the germline ends. CDR3 in DNA: TGTGCCAGCAGTTTAGGGCTACCGTTGGGGGAGCAGTACTTC. It yields the protein CASSLGLPLGEQYF.

This clone was seen a handful of times. A junction end diverges from the germline sequence, so it may reflect a read error. The chain is built from TRBV5-6 and TRBJ1-5; 7 nucleotides agree with TRBD1. From germline, CDR1 is SGHDT and CDR2 YYEEEE. CDR3 length: 12 residues. DNA for the CDR3: TGTGCCAGCAGCTTGGCAGGGGGTCCCCTGCATTTT. Translation gives CASSLAGGPLHF.

This chain links TRBV7-9 with TRBJ2-7, with 8 bases lining up with TRBD1. With V trimmed by 0 bases and J by 6 bases, 1 base remained unmatched. The germline gives CDR1 SEHNR, CDR2 FQNEAQ (reference sequence). The CDR3 is made up of 13 amino acids. This CDR3 reads CASSLATGVEQYF. The CDR3 nucleotides read TGTGCCAGCAGCTTAGCGACAGGGGTCGAGCAGTACTTC.

This rearrangement joins TRBV5-1 to TRBJ1-6, with D unclear. V lost 4 bases and J 4 bases, leaving 12 bases between the germline ends. The CDR3 is 15 amino acids. CDR1 is SGHRS, CDR2 YFSETQ, per germline. CDR3 residues: CASSREGGYNSPLHF. In DNA form, the CDR3 reads TGCGCCAGCAGCCGGGAGGGCGGGTATAATTCACCCCTCCACTTT.

This chain connects TRBV5-1 to TRBJ2-7; TRBD2 aligns across 8 bases. The germline V gene encodes CDR1 SGHRS and CDR2 YFSETQ. The CDR3 length is 15 residues. V lost 4 bases and J lost 4; bases outside the gene matches: 10. CDR3 residues: CASSLGGGRPYEQYF. The CDR3 DNA reads as TGCGCCAGCAGCCTTGGCGGGGGGCGGCCTTACGAGCAGTACTTC.

Points on this clone: This sample also contains other DNA sequences that code for the same CDR3. The chain couples TRBV7-2 to TRBJ2-7; no clear D gene. The CDR3 is made up of 12 amino acids. Trimming stripped 1 base from V and 1 base from J, with 2 bases between. CDR1 and CDR2 from the germline V gene are SGHTA and FQGNSA. CDR3 amino acids: CASSLGSYEQYF. The CDR3 DNA sequence: TGTGCCAGCAGCTTAGGTTCCTACGAGCAGTACTTC.

This clone was seen just once. The rearrangement uses TRBV10-3 and TRBJ1-1; weak D call: TRBD1 (5 bases). This CDR3 comprises 15 residues. CDR1 is ENHRY, CDR2 SYGVKD, per germline. The V end was cut by 3 bases, the J end by 3 bases, with 14 bases between. CDR3 nucleotide sequence: TGTGCCATCAGTGAAACGGGGGACTCGGACACTGAAGCTTTCTTT. It encodes CAISETGDSDTEAFF.

The chain joins TRBV7-9 to TRBJ1-4, with D maybe TRBD1 (5 bases). The germline V gene encodes CDR1 SEHNR and CDR2 FQNEAQ (reference sequence). This CDR3 comprises 16 residues. V gave up 2 bases and J gave up 3 bases, with 13 bases separating them. The CDR3 DNA reads TGTGCCAGCAGCTTAACAGGTTTTGTAGCTAATGAAAAACTGTTTTTT. Translation gives CASSLTGFVANEKLFF.

CDR3 coding DNA: TGTGCCAGCAGCCGTGGACAGGGCTCGGTAGACATTCAGTACTTC. Its protein product is CASSRGQGSVDIQYF. The rearrangement uses TRBV11-3 and TRBJ2-4, with 8 bases aligning to TRBD1. V lost 5 bases and J lost 8; bases outside the gene matches: 11. The germline V gene has CDR1 SGHNT and CDR2 YENEEA. The length of the CDR3 is 15 residues.

V usage is TRBV19 and J usage is TRBJ1-5; no clear D gene. This CDR3 has 15 amino acids. In germline, CDR1 is LNHDA, CDR2 SQIVND (reference sequence). V lost 2 bases and J lost 0, with 8 bases in between. The DNA of the CDR3 is TGTGCCAGTAGTATAAGGACGGTTAGCAATCAGCCCCAGCATTTT. The encoded protein is CASSIRTVSNQPQHF.

The chain is built from TRBV10-3 and TRBJ1-1; 8 positions agree with TRBD1. The V and J ends lost 7 bases and 4 bases, in that order; junction bases with no gene match: 5. Germline CDR1 reads ENHRY; CDR2 reads SYGVKD. This CDR3 is built from 13 residues. The CDR3 DNA reads TGTGCCATCAAGGTCACAGGGGGCACTGAAGCTTTCTTT. This gives the protein CAIKVTGGTEAFF.

The rearrangement links TRBV11-2 to TRBJ1-6, with D perhaps TRBD1 (6 bases). V lost 0 bases and J lost 8, with 11 bases in between. The CDR3 sequence is 15 residues long. The germline CDR1 and CDR2 sequences are SGHAT and FQNNGV. In DNA, the CDR3 is TGTGCCAGCAGCTTAGAGGGGACAACTGATTCACCCCTCCACTTT. Translating it yields CASSLEGTTDSPLHF.

The rearrangement uses TRBV27 and TRBJ2-3, with a weak D call TRBD2 (6 bases). The ends were cut back, 3 bases at V and 4 bases at J, with 14 bases in the middle. Germline loops: CDR1 MNHEY, CDR2 SMNVEV (reference sequence). The CDR3 runs 15 residues. The DNA for the CDR3 is TGTGCCAGCAGTTTTAATGGGTGGGAGGCAGATACGCAGTATTTT. Translated: CASSFNGWEADTQYF.

The sample holds a few counts of this clone. This chain uses TRBV19 with TRBJ1-5; TRBD1 aligns across 11 bases. The CDR3 has 15 residues. V lost 7 bases to trimming and J lost 5 bases; unmatched junction nucleotides: 7. CDR1 is LNHDA, CDR2 SQIVND, per germline (reference sequence). The CDR3 nucleotides read TGTGCCAGTACCTTCAGGACAGGGGGCCATCAGCCCCAGCATTTT. This gives the protein CASTFRTGGHQPQHF.

This clone was recorded once. V is TRBV18 and J is TRBJ2-7, with unresolved D. V was cut by 2 bases and J by 6 bases, with 11 bases left in between. The CDR3 consists of 13 residues. Looked up from germline, CDR1 is KGHSH and CDR2 is LQKENI. In nucleotides, the CDR3 is TGTGCCAGCTCACCAGGGGTCGGCGTCGAGCAGTACTTC. Encoded protein: CASSPGVGVEQYF.

The V call is TRBV5-4, the J call TRBJ2-3; the D gene is possibly TRBD2 (7 bases). Germline-derived CDR1 and CDR2 are SGHNT and YYREEE (reference sequence). The CDR3 totals 14 residues. CDR3 loop: CASMGGQSTDTQYF. In nucleotides, the CDR3 is TGTGCTTCAATGGGGGGGCAAAGCACAGATACGCAGTATTTT.

The chain employs TRBV30 and TRBJ1-4, with a tentative D call TRBD1 (5 bases). Germline V CDR1 and CDR2: GTSNPN, SVGIG (reference sequence). Deletions cut 0 bases from V and 8 bases from J, with 10 bases between. This CDR3 comprises 13 residues. The CDR3 sequence is CAWSVPGGEKLFF. DNA of the CDR3: TGTGCCTGGAGTGTACCGGGGGGGGAAAAACTGTTTTTT.

The CDR3 protein is CATGDTGSYEQYF. In DNA form, the CDR3 reads TGTGCCACCGGAGACACTGGCTCCTACGAGCAGTACTTC. The rearrangement joins TRBV19 to TRBJ2-7; the D is unclear. The V end lost 10 bases, the J end lost 0 bases, and 13 bases lay between the germline ends. The CDR3 covers 13 residues. Germline CDR1 reads LNHDA; CDR2 reads SQIVND (reference sequence).

CDR3 loop: CASSLTTGGANTGELFF. The CDR3 nucleotides are TGTGCCAGCAGCTTGACCACAGGGGGAGCGAACACCGGGGAGCTGTTTTTT. The J gene is TRBJ2-2, the V gene TRBV7-8; 8 bases are a match to TRBD1. Germline values: CDR1 SGHVS, CDR2 FQNEAQ. The CDR3 has 17 amino acids. The J segment lost 0 bases and the V segment lost 3 bases, leaving 6 bases of the junction unmatched. Based on the CDR3 plus reference TRBV7-8 and TRBJ2-2, the full variable domain is GAGVSQSPRYKVAKRGQDVALRCDPISGHVSLFWYQQALGQGPEFLTYFQNEAQLDKSGLPSDRFFAERPEGSVSTLKIQRTQQEDSAVYLCASSLTTGGANTGELFFGEGSRLTVL.

The chain carries TRBV4-3 and TRBJ1-5; possibly TRBD1 for D (6 bases). CDR1 and CDR2 from the germline V gene are LGHNA and YSLEER. V shed 3 bases and J shed 16 bases, with 19 bases lying between them. There are 13 residues in the CDR3. CDR3 coding DNA: TGCGCCAGCAGCCAGGACGGAGGGGGTCGGGTACATTTT. Translating gives CASSQDGGGRVHF.

This chain uses TRBV11-2 with TRBJ1-2, with TRBD1 matching over 7 bases. From germline, CDR1 is SGHAT and CDR2 FQNNGV. Trimming cost V 5 bases and J 3 bases; bases outside gene matches: 6. The CDR3 runs 14 residues. The CDR3 nucleotides are TGTGCCAGCAGCCAGAAGGGGGCATACTATGGCTACACCTTC. It is translated as CASSQKGAYYGYTF.